This T cell receptor (beta chain) was captured by sequencing in a study of cytomegalovirus exposure and HLA in healthy donors. From germline, CDR1 is SEHNR and CDR2 FQNEAQ (reference sequence). The CDR3 is 14 amino acids. Trimming pared 1 base from V and 10 bases from J, leaving 11 bases between. This PCR relied on a set of 60 Vbeta primers and 13 Jbeta primers. Some clones are missing from TCRdb's copy, which holds only in-frame ones; the method was immunoSEQ multiplex PCR. This sample has about 110,000 clones; approximately 69% occur once, and the top ten carry 3.2%. The genes are TRBV7-9 and TRBJ1-6, with no clear D. Sequenced input: PBMCs. The sequence derives from a man aged 25-40 years in good health and CMV-seronegative. The CDR3 loop reads CASSLDPGGSPLHF. The CDR3 DNA sequence: TGTGCCAGCAGCTTAGACCCCGGCGGATCACCCCTCCACTTT.